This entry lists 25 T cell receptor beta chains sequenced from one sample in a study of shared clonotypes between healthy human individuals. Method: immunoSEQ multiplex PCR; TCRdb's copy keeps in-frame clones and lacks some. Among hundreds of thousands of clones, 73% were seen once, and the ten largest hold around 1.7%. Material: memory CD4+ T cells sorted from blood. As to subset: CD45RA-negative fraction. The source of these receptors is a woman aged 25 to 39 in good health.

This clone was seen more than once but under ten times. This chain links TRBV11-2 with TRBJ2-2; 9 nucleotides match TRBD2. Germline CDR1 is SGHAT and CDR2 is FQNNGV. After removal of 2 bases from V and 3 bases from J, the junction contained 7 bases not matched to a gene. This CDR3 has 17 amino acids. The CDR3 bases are TGTGCCAGCAGCTTAACGCCTAGCGGGACCTACACCGGGGAGCTGTTTTTT. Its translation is CASSLTPSGTYTGELFF.

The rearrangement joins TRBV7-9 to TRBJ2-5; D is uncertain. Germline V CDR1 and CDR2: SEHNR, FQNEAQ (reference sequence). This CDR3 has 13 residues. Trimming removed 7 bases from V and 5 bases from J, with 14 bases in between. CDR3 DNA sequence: TGTGCCAGCATCACCGGGCTGGGGGAGACCCAGTACTTC. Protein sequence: CASITGLGETQYF.

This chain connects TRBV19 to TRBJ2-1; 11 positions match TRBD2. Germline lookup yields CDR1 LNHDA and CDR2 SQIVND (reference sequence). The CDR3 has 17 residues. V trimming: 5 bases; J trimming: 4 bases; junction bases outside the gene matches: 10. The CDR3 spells CASSGPASGRLYNEQFF. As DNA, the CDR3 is TGTGCCAGTAGTGGCCCAGCTAGCGGGAGGCTTTACAATGAGCAGTTCTTC.

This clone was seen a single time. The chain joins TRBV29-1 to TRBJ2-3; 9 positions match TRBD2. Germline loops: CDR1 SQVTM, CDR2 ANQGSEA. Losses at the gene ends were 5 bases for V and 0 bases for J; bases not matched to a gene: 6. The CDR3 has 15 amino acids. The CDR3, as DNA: TGCAGCGTTCTGCTAGCGGGAACTAGCACAGATACGCAGTATTTT. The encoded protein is CSVLLAGTSTDTQYF.

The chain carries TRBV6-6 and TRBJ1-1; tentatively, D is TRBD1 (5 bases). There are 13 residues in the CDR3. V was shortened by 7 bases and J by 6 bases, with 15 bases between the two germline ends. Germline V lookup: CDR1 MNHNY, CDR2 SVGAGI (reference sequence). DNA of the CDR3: TGTGCCAGCACCATACTAGAGGGGCCTGAAGCTTTCTTT. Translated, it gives CASTILEGPEAFF.

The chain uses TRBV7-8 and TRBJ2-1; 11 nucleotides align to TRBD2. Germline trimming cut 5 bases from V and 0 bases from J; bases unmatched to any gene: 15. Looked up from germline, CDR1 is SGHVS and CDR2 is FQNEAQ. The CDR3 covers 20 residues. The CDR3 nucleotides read TGTGCCAGCAGCCCCTCCGGGGTAGCGGGAGGGCGGCGCTCCTACAATGAGCAGTTCTTC. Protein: CASSPSGVAGGRRSYNEQFF. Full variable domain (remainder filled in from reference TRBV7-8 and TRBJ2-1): GAGVSQSPRYKVAKRGQDVALRCDPISGHVSLFWYQQALGQGPEFLTYFQNEAQLDKSGLPSDRFFAERPEGSVSTLKIQRTQQEDSAVYLCASSPSGVAGGRRSYNEQFFGPGTRLTVL.

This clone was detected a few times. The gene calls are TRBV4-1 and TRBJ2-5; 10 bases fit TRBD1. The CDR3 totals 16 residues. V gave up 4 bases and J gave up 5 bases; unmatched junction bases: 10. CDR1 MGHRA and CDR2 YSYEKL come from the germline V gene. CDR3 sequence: CASSPGQGDFGETQYF. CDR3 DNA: TGCGCCAGCAGCCCCGGACAGGGGGATTTCGGGGAGACCCAGTACTTC.

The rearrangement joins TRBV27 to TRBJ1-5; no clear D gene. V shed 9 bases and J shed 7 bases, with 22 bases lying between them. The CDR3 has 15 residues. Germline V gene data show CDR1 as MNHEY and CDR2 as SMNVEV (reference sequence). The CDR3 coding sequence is TGTGCCAGTAGTCGCGGCCCGTACCTTGGCCAGCCCCAGCATTTT. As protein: CASSRGPYLGQPQHF.

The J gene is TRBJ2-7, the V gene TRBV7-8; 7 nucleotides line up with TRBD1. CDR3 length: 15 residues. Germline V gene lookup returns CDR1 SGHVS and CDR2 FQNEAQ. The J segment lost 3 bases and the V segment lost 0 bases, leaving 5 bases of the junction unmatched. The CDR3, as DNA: TGTGCCAGCAGCTTAGCCAGACAGGGACGCTACGAGCAGTACTTC. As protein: CASSLARQGRYEQYF.

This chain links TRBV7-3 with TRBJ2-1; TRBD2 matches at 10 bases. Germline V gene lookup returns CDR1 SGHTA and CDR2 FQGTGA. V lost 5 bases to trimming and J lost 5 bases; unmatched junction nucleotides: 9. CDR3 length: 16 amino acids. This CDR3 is CASSPIAGGGNNEQFF. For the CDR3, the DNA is TGTGCCAGCAGCCCTATAGCGGGAGGCGGTAACAATGAGCAGTTCTTC.

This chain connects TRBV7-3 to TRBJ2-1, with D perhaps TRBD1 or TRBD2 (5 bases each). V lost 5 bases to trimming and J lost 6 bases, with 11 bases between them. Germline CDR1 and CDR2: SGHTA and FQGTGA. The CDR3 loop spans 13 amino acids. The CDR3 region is CASSPGALNEQFF. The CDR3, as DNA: TGTGCCAGCAGCCCCGGGGCCCTCAATGAGCAGTTCTTC.

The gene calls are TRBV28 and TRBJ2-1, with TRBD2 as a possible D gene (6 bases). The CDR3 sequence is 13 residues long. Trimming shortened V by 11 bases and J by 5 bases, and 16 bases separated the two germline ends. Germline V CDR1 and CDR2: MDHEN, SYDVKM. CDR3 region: CAAWRASDNEQFF. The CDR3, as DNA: TGTGCCGCATGGAGGGCCAGCGACAATGAGCAGTTCTTC.

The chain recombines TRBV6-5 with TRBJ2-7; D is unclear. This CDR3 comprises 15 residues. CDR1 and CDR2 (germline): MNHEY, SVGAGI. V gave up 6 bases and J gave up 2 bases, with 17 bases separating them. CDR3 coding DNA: TGTGCCAGCAGGCCCACCGCGCGGAGCCCCTACGAGCAGTACTTC. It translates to CASRPTARSPYEQYF.

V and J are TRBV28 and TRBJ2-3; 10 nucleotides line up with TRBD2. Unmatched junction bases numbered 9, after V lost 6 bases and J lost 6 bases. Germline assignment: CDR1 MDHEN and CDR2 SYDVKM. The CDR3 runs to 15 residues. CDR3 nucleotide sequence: TGTGCCAGCAGATCTAGCGGGAGAGGTCGGGATACGCAGTATTTT. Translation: CASRSSGRGRDTQYF. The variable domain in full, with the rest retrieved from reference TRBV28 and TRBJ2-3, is DVKVTQSSRYLVKRTGEKVFLECVQDMDHENMFWYRQDPGLGLRLIYFSYDVKMKEKGDIPEGYSVSREKKERFSLILESASTNQTSMYLCASRSSGRGRDTQYFGPGTRLTVL.

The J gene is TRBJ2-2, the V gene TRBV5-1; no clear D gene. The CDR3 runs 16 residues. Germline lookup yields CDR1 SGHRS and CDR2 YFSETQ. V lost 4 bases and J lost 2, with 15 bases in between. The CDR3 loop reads CASSPQDPRNTGELFF. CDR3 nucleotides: TGCGCCAGCAGCCCCCAAGACCCCCGCAACACCGGGGAGCTGTTTTTT.

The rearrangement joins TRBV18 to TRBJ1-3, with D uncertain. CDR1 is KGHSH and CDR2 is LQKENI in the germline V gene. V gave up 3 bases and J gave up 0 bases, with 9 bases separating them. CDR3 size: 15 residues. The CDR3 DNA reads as TGTGCCAGCTCACCTAACGGCGACTCTGGAAACACCATATATTTT. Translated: CASSPNGDSGNTIYF.

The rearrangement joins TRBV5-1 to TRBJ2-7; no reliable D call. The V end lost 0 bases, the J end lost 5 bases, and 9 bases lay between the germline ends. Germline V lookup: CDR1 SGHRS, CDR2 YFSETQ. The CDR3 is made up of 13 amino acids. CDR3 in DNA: TGCGCCAGCAGCTTGGCCGACGGGCACGAGCAGTACTTC. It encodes CASSLADGHEQYF.

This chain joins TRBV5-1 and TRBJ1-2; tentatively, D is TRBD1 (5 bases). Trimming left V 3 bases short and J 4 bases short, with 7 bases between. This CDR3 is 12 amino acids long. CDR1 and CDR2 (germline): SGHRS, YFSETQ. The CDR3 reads CASSSTVYGYTF. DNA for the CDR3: TGCGCCAGCAGCTCGACAGTCTATGGCTACACCTTC.

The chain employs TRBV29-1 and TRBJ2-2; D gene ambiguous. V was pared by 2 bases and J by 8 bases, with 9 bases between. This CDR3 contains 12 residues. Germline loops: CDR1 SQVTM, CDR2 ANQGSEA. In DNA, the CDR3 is TGCAGCGTTGAATCGGTGTTTGGGGAGCTGTTTTTT. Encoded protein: CSVESVFGELFF.

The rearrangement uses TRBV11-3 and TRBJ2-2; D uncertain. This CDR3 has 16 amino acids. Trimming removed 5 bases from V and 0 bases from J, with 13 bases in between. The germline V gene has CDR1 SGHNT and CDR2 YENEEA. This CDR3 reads CASSPTGSANTGELFF. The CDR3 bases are TGTGCCAGCAGCCCGACCGGGTCCGCGAACACCGGGGAGCTGTTTTTT.

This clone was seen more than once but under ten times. Written as DNA, the CDR3 is TGTGCCAGTAGTTTGGGACAGGCCGGCGTCCTGACTTTC. Encoded protein: CASSLGQAGVLTF. V is TRBV19 and J is TRBJ2-6, with 8 bases that match TRBD1. From germline, CDR1 is LNHDA and CDR2 SQIVND (reference sequence). This CDR3 region has 13 residues. After removal of 5 bases from V and 12 bases from J, the junction contained 6 bases not matched to a gene.

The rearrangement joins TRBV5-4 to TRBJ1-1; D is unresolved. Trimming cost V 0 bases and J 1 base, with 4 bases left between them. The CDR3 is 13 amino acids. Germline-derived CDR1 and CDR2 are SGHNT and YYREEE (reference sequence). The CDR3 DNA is TGTGCCAGCAGCTTGGGCCCGAACACTGAAGCTTTCTTT. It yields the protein CASSLGPNTEAFF. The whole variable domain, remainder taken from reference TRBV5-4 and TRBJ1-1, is ETGVTQSPTHLIKTRGQQVTLRCSSQSGHNTVSWYQQALGQGPQFIFQYYREEENGRGNFPPRFSGLQFPNYSSELNVNALELDDSALYLCASSLGPNTEAFFGQGTRLTVV.

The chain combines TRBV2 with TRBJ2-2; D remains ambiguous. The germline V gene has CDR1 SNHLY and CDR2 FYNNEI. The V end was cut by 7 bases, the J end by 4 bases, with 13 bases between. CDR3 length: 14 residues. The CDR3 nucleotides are TGTGCCAGCACACTCCTGCACTCCACCGGGGAGCTGTTTTTT. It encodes CASTLLHSTGELFF.

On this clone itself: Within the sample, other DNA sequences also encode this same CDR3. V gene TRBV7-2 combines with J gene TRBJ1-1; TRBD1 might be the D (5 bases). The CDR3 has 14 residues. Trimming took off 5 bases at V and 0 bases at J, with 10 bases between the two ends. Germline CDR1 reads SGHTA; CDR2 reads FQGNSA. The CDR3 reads CASSPGHLNTEAFF. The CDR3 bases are TGTGCCAGCAGCCCAGGACACCTGAACACTGAAGCTTTCTTT.

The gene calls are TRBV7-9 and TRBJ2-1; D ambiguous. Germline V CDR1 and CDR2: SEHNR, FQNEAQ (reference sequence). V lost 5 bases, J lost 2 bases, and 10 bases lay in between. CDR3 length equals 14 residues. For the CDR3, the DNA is TGTGCCAGCAGCATGCCGGGCCCCTACAATGAGCAGTTCTTC. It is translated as CASSMPGPYNEQFF.